This TCR beta chain came from a study of blood T cell repertoires in COVID-19. In the study overall: COVID-19 samples collected from the United States, Italy and Spain covered acute and convalescent phases.

TCRdb's table, derived via immunoSEQ multiplex PCR, lists solely in-frame clones and lacks some. The table lists 150,000 to 200,000 clones, about 86% of them singletons. This CDR3 is built from 15 residues. Between the trimmed V and J ends, which lost 4 bases and 1 base, there was a span of 16 bases. Germline assignment: CDR1 SQVTM and CDR2 ANQGSEA. Source material: peripheral blood. The gene calls are TRBV29-1 and TRBJ1-1, with D unresolved. The TCR comes from an elderly woman in a cohort sampled during active or convalescent COVID-19. The CDR3: CSVGAPGYQNTEAFF. The CDR3 region has the DNA TGCAGCGTTGGGGCACCGGGGTACCAGAACACTGAAGCTTTCTTT.